A selection of T cell receptor beta chains follows, all from one sample in a study of HIV-infected patients and healthy controls. In TCRdb, the 5' RACE reads were re-called with MiXCR into one record per CDR3 protein. Among about 15,000 distinct CDR3 sequences listed, approximately 7% were seen once. The sequencing input was blood. The source is an adult in good health. CDR3s include the opening cysteine and the closing phenylalanine or tryptophan. A D gene is named only where the DNA matches it firmly. Not all rows give a size; the values are once, few, many and, for expanded clones, a class.

clone_size,j_call,v_call,d_call,cdr3_aa,cdr3_nt
many,TRBJ2-3,TRBV29-1,TRBD2,CSYSGSQSDTQYF,TGCAGCTATAGCGGGAGTCAGTCAGATACGCAGTATTTT
.,TRBJ1-5,TRBV15,.,CATSRDRDPNQPQHF,TGTGCCACCAGCAGAGATAGGGACCCGAATCAGCCCCAGCATTTT
.,TRBJ2-7,TRBV27,.,CASSLFTVPPVEQYF,TGTGCCAGCAGTTTATTTACCGTCCCCCCGGTGGAGCAGTACTTC
many,TRBJ1-6,TRBV20-1,TRBD1,CSARVGQLNSPLHF,TGCAGTGCTCGTGTGGGACAGTTAAATTCACCCCTCCACTTT
medium-sized,TRBJ2-7,TRBV5-8,.,CASSFSPAGIGEQYF,TGTGCCAGCAGCTTTTCACCGGCAGGGATCGGCGAGCAGTACTTC
few,TRBJ2-7,TRBV7-9,.,CASSPGHSRYEQYF,TGTGCCAGCAGCCCGGGACACAGCCGCTACGAGCAGTACTTC
many,TRBJ2-1,TRBV6-2/TRBV6-3,.,CASSYDSGNEQFF,TGTGCCAGCAGTTACGATTCCGGCAATGAGCAGTTCTTC
many,TRBJ2-5,TRBV7-9,.,CASSDTVQETQYF,TGTGCCAGCAGCGACACAGTTCAAGAGACCCAGTACTTC
.,TRBJ2-1,TRBV19,TRBD2,CASSLQLAGGPSSYNEQFF,TGTGCCAGTAGTCTCCAACTAGCGGGGGGCCCGAGCTCCTACAATGAGCAGTTCTTC
few,TRBJ2-3,TRBV7-2,TRBD2,CASSLRASGRTYTDTQYF,TGTGCCAGCAGCTTAAGGGCTAGCGGGCGGACGTACACAGATACGCAGTATTTT
many,TRBJ2-3,TRBV7-9,.,CASSYTDTQYF,TGTGCCAGCAGCTACACAGATACGCAGTATTTT
many,TRBJ2-3,TRBV20-1,.,CSAREPTRSTDTQYF,TGCAGTGCTAGAGAACCGACCCGTAGCACAGATACGCAGTATTTT
.,TRBJ2-1,TRBV7-2,TRBD1,CASSLVGYRDRTYNEQFF,TGTGCCAGCAGCTTAGTAGGCTACCGGGACAGGACCTACAATGAGCAGTTCTTC
many,TRBJ2-3,TRBV12-3/TRBV12-4,TRBD2,CASINSGRITDTQYF,TGTGCCAGCATCAATAGCGGGCGTATCACAGATACGCAGTATTTT
many,TRBJ2-1,TRBV11-3,.,CASSQEKGRPNEQFF,TGTGCCAGCAGCCAAGAGAAAGGACGGCCCAATGAGCAGTTCTTC
.,TRBJ1-2,TRBV19,TRBD1,CASSIQGVQPYGYTF,TGTGCCAGTAGTATACAGGGGGTCCAGCCCTATGGCTACACCTTC
many,TRBJ1-2,TRBV28,.,CASSEGLSYGYTF,TGTGCCAGTAGCGAGGGGTTAAGCTATGGCTACACCTTC
many,TRBJ1-1,TRBV12-3/TRBV12-4,.,CASSPSGSRMNTEAFF,TGTGCCAGCAGTCCTAGCGGGTCGCGAATGAACACTGAAGCTTTCTTT
many,TRBJ2-7,TRBV29-1,TRBD1,CSVEGFRDRLPAGYEQYF,TGCAGCGTTGAAGGCTTCCGGGACAGACTCCCCGCGGGCTACGAGCAGTACTTC
many,TRBJ2-1,TRBV29-1,.,CSVEDYLVSYEQFF,TGCAGCGTTGAAGATTATCTAGTCAGCTATGAGCAGTTCTTC
many,TRBJ1-3,TRBV10-3,.,CAISEGGTSLEAGF,TGTGCCATCAGCGAAGGTGGGACAAGCCTTGAAGCGGGTTTT
.,TRBJ2-1,TRBV5-4,.,CASSPTPNNEQFF,TGTGCCAGCAGCCCGACCCCCAACAATGAGCAGTTCTTC
many,TRBJ2-5,TRBV28,TRBD1,CASSHRTGRQETQYF,TGTGCCAGCAGTCACCGGACAGGGCGTCAAGAGACCCAGTACTTC
many,TRBJ2-1,TRBV29-1,TRBD2,CSVAPSGSEQFF,TGCAGCGTTGCACCGAGCGGGAGTGAGCAGTTCTTC